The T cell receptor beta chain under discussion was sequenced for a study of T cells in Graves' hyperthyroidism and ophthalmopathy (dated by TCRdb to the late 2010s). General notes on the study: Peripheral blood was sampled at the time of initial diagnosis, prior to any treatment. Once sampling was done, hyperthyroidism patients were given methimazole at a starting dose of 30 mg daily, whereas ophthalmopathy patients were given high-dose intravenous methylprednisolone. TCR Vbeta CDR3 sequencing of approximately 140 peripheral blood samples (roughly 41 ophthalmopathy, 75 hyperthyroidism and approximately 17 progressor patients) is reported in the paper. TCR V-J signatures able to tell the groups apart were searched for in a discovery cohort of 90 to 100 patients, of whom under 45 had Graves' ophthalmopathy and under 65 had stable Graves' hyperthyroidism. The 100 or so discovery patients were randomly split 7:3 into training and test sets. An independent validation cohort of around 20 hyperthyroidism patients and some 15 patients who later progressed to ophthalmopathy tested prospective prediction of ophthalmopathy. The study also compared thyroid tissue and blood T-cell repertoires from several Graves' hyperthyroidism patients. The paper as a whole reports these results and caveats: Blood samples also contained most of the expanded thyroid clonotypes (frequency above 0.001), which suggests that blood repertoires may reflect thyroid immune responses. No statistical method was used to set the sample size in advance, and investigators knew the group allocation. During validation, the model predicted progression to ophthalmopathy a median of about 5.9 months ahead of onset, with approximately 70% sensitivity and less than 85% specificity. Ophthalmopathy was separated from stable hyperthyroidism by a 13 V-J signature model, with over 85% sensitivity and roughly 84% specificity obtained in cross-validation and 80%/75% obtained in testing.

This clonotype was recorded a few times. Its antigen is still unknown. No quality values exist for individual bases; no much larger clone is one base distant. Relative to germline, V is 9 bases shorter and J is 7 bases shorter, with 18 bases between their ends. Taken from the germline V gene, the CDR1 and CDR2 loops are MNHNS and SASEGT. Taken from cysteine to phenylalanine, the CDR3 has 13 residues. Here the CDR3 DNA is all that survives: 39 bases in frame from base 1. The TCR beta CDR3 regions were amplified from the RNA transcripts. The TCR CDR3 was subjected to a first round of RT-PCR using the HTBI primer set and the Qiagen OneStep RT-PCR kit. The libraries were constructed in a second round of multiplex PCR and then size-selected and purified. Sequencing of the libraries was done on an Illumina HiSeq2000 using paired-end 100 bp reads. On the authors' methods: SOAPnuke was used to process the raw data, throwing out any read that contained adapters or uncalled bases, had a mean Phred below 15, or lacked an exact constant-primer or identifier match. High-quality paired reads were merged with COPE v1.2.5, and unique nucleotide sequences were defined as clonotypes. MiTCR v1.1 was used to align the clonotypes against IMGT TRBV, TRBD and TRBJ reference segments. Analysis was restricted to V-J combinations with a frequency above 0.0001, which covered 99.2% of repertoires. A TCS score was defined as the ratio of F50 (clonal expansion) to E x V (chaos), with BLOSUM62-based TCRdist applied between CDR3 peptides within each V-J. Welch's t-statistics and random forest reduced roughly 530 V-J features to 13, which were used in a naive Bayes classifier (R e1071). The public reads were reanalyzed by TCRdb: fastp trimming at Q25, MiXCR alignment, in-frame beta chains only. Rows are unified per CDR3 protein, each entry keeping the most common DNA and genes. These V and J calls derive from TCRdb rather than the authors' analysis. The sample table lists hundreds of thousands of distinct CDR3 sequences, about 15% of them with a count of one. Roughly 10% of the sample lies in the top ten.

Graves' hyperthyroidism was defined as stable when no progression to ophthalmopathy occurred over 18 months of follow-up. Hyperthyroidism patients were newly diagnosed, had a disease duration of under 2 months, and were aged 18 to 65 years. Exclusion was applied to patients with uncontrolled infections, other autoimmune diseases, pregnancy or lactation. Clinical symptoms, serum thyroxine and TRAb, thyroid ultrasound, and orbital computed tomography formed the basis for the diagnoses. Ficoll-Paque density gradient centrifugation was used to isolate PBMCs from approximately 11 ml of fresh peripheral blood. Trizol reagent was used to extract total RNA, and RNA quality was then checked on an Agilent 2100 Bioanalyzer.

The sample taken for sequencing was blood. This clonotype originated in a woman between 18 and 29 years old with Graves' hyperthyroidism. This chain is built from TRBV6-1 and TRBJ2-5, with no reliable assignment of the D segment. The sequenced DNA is TGTGCCAGTACTTCGACTGGGTCGAGGACCCAGTACTTC. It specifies CASTSTGSRTQYF.